Here is one T cell receptor beta chain with its context. Repertoires were generated with immunoSEQ multiplex PCR, while TCRdb's copy carries only in-frame clones and drops some. The sample records roughly 45,000 clones, 70% to 90% being singletons. V dropped 0 bases and J dropped 5 bases, with 17 bases sitting between them. Germline assignment: CDR1 SGHRS and CDR2 YFSETQ. This CDR3 region has 16 residues. This sample is drawn from a study of ipilimumab plus nivolumab after autologous stem cell transplantation. The sequence came from a male donor with multiple myeloma. The chain joins TRBV5-1 to TRBJ2-5; D ambiguous. Here the sequenced sample was PBMCs, taken in a trial of ipilimumab plus nivolumab as post-transplant consolidation. The CDR3 is CASSLGSETSGETQYF. The CDR3 nucleotides are TGCGCCAGCAGCTTGGGGTCTGAGACCAGTGGGGAGACCCAGTACTTC.